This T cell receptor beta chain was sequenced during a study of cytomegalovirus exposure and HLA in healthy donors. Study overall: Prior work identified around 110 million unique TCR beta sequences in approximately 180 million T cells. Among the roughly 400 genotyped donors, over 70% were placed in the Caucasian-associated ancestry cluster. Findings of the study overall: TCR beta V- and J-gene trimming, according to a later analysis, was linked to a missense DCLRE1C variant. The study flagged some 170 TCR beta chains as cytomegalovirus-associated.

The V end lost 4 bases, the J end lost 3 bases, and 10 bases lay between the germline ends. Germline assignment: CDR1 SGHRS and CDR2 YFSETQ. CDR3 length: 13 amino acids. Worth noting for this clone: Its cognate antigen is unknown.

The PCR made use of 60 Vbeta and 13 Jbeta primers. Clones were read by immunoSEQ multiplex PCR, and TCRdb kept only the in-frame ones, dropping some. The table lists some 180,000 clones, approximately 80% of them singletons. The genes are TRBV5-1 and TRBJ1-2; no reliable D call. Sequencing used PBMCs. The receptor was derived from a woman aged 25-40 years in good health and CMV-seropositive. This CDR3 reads CASSATEDYGYTF. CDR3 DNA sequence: TGCGCCAGCAGCGCGACCGAGGACTATGGCTACACCTTC.